This T cell receptor (beta chain) was identified during a study of T cell changes during pregnancy in multiple sclerosis. Produced via immunoSEQ multiplex PCR; TCRdb's table is partial and in-frame only. The data contain around 96,000 clones, just under 95% of them singletons. There are 14 residues in the CDR3. The V gene's germline CDR1 is MNHNY and CDR2 SVGAGI (reference sequence). V lost 6 bases, J lost 9 bases, and 18 bases lay in between. The receptor was isolated from a female donor with multiple sclerosis, enrolled in a pregnancy study. Sequencing was performed on peripheral blood, taken in the first trimester of pregnancy. The chain is built from TRBV6-6 and TRBJ2-1; D is perhaps TRBD2 (7 bases). CDR3 sequence: CASSQVGGGGEQFF. Here the CDR3 DNA reads TGTGCCAGCAGCCAGGTGGGGGGCGGGGGTGAGCAGTTCTTC.